Listed below are T cell receptor beta chains from one sample, sequenced in a study of PD-1 blockade in classical Hodgkin lymphoma. Here immunoSEQ multiplex PCR was the method, and the copy in TCRdb shows in-frame clones only, minus some. The sample yields some 52,000 clones, more than 75% seen once. The source material was peripheral blood mononuclear cells (PBMCs), sampled before the fourth cycle of nivolumab. These receptors were obtained from a human donor with classical Hodgkin lymphoma. Both conserved end residues are part of each CDR3. D genes are given only for firm matches. Size is omitted from some rows. Given values are once, few, many or a class for expanded clones.

clone_size,v_call,d_call,j_call,cdr3_nt,cdr3_aa
few,TRBV4-1,TRBD1,TRBJ2-7,TGCGCCAGCAGCCAAGAAGGGACAGGTTACGAGCAGTACTTC,CASSQEGTGYEQYF
-,TRBV5-6,TRBD2,TRBJ2-3,TGTGCCAGCAGCCCTTTAGCGGGAGAGGGGCCCGGTGGGACAGATACGCAGTATTTT,CASSPLAGEGPGGTDTQYF
-,TRBV28,TRBD2,TRBJ2-7,TGTGCCAGCAGTGGGGGACTACAACTCTACGAGCAGTACTTC,CASSGGLQLYEQYF
-,TRBV9,TRBD2,TRBJ2-1,TGTGCCAGCAGCGACCCCTCCGGGACTAGCGGGGGTAATGAGCAGTTCTTC,CASSDPSGTSGGNEQFF
-,TRBV9,TRBD1,TRBJ2-3,TGTGCCAGCAGCGTAACCGGCAGGGGGAGCGGATCATTTCATACGCAGTATTTT,CASSVTGRGSGSFHTQYF
-,TRBV5-4,TRBD2,TRBJ2-5,TGTGCCAGCAGCTCACAAACAATACTAGCGGGGGGTGGAGAGACCCAGTACTTC,CASSSQTILAGGGETQYF
-,TRBV7-3,-,TRBJ2-2,TGTGCCAGCAGCTTAACCGGACAGATCACCGGGGAGCTGTTTTTT,CASSLTGQITGELFF
-,TRBV11-1,TRBD1,TRBJ2-7,TGTGCCAGCAGCCTGCACCGGGACAGGACCTCCTACGAGCAGTACTTC,CASSLHRDRTSYEQYF
once,TRBV5-1,TRBD2,TRBJ2-3,TGCGCCAGCAGCGTCAGCGGGGGGTCCACAGATACGCAGTATTTT,CASSVSGGSTDTQYF
-,TRBV27,TRBD2,TRBJ2-3,TGTGCCAGCAGTCGACTAGCGGGCAGAAGCACAGATACGCAGTATTTT,CASSRLAGRSTDTQYF
-,TRBV19,TRBD1,TRBJ2-1,TGTGCCAGTAGTATAGACCTGACAGGGAATTCCTACAATGAGCAGTTCTTC,CASSIDLTGNSYNEQFF
-,TRBV11-1,-,TRBJ2-7,TGTGCCAGCAGCTTAAGTCAGACGCCCTACGAGCAGTACTTC,CASSLSQTPYEQYF
-,TRBV10-3,TRBD1,TRBJ2-1,TGTGCCATCCGAGACAGGGGGGGCAATGAGCAGTTCTTC,CAIRDRGGNEQFF
few,TRBV6-1,TRBD2,TRBJ2-7,TGTGCCAGCACCCCCCCGCCCGGGGGGGCCTACGAGCAGTACTTC,CASTPPPGGAYEQYF
-,TRBV5-1,-,TRBJ2-5,TGCGCCAGCCGCAAGGGGAGCCTAGAGACCCAGTACTTC,CASRKGSLETQYF
-,TRBV30,TRBD1,TRBJ1-1,TGTGCCTGGAGTCCCAGGACAGGGGAGGGCACTGAAGCTTTCTTT,CAWSPRTGEGTEAFF
once,TRBV11-1,TRBD2,TRBJ2-1,TGTGCCAGCAGCTTAGACCGACTAGCGGGAGGTAATGAGCAGTTCTTC,CASSLDRLAGGNEQFF
-,TRBV7-9,TRBD1,TRBJ2-1,TGTGCCAGCAGCCCCATATTCGGGACAGGGGTGGCGGAGCAGTTCTTC,CASSPIFGTGVAEQFF
-,TRBV11-2,-,TRBJ2-3,TGTGCCAGCAGCTTCCCCGGGGGAAGCTCAGATACGCAGTATTTT,CASSFPGGSSDTQYF
once,TRBV2,-,TRBJ2-6,TGTGCCAGCAGGGGGTACCAAAGGGACCCTGGGGCCAACGTCCTGACTTTC,CASRGYQRDPGANVLTF
-,TRBV21-1,-,TRBJ2-7,TGTGCCAGCAGCAAAGCGCGAGGGAACTCCTACGAGCAGTACTTC,CASSKARGNSYEQYF
-,TRBV6-6,TRBD2,TRBJ2-2,TGTGCCAGCAGTATCGGGGGGTCGGGCACCGGGGAGCTGTTTTTT,CASSIGGSGTGELFF
-,TRBV4-1,TRBD2,TRBJ2-7,TGCGCCAGCAGCCAAGAGCTGCGGGGGGGTTCCTACGAGCAGTACTTC,CASSQELRGGSYEQYF
-,TRBV2,-,TRBJ2-7,TGTGCCAGCAGTGAAAGGGCGGTGGGACGGACCCGTGGCGAGCAGTACTTC,CASSERAVGRTRGEQYF
-,TRBV7-6,TRBD1,TRBJ1-3,TGTGCCAGCAGCTTTTCGGCCAGGGGGTCTTTTGGAAACACCATATATTTT,CASSFSARGSFGNTIYF
-,TRBV14,TRBD1,TRBJ1-1,TGTGCCAGCAGCCCGTGGACAGGGTACACCCCTGAAGCTTTCTTT,CASSPWTGYTPEAFF
-,TRBV5-6,-,TRBJ2-2,TGTGCCAGCAGCCCCCGACGGAGGCAAGTCGGGGAGCTGTTTTTT,CASSPRRRQVGELFF
-,TRBV5-6,-,TRBJ2-7,TGTGCCAGCAGCTTGGAAACTTACGAGCAGTACTTC,CASSLETYEQYF
-,TRBV29-1,TRBD2,TRBJ2-1,TGCAGCGTTGGTCTAGCGGCAGGATCCTACAATGAGCAGTTCTTC,CSVGLAAGSYNEQFF
-,TRBV6-5,-,TRBJ1-5,TGTGCCAGCAGTTACGGGGGCTACAATCAGCCCCAGCATTTT,CASSYGGYNQPQHF
few,TRBV27,-,TRBJ2-7,TGTGCCAGCAGTTTATCAGGGAGCGGCTACGAGCAGTACTTC,CASSLSGSGYEQYF
few,TRBV7-3,-,TRBJ2-1,TGTGCCAGCAGCTCTACAGGATACCGTGAGCAGTTCTTC,CASSSTGYREQFF
-,TRBV5-1,-,TRBJ2-2,TGCGCCAGCAGCTTGGGTACGCTTCAAGGGACCGGGGAGCTGTTTTTT,CASSLGTLQGTGELFF
-,TRBV9,TRBD1,TRBJ2-7,TGTGCCAGCAGCGCGACAGGGGGAAGCTCCTACGAGCAGTACTTC,CASSATGGSSYEQYF
once,TRBV27,TRBD1,TRBJ1-5,TGTGCCAGCAGTTATGGGACAGGGTTTAATCAGCCCCAGCATTTT,CASSYGTGFNQPQHF
-,TRBV14,-,TRBJ2-5,TGTGCCAGCAGCCAAGTCAGGGTCGATCAAGAGACCCAGTACTTC,CASSQVRVDQETQYF
-,TRBV19,TRBD2,TRBJ2-3,TGTGCCAGTAGTATGGGACTAGCGGGGGATACGCAGTATTTT,CASSMGLAGDTQYF
-,TRBV5-1,TRBD2,TRBJ2-5,TGCGCCAGCAGCTTGGACGGTAGCGGGGGACAAGAGACCCAGTACTTC,CASSLDGSGGQETQYF
-,TRBV6-6,TRBD1,TRBJ2-7,TGTGCCAGCAACCTGGACAGGGGCTCCTACGAGCAGTACTTC,CASNLDRGSYEQYF
-,TRBV7-9,-,TRBJ2-7,TGTGCCAGCAGCTTCCAAGGGGCTTACGAGCAGTACTTC,CASSFQGAYEQYF
-,TRBV11-2,TRBD1,TRBJ2-3,TGTGCCAGCAGGACAGGGGGCCTCGAATCAGATACGCAGTATTTT,CASRTGGLESDTQYF
-,TRBV19,-,TRBJ2-3,TGTGCCAGTAGTAGCGGGACACCGTTTGGGGATACGCAGTATTTT,CASSSGTPFGDTQYF
few,TRBV6-1,-,TRBJ1-1,TGTGCCAGCAGTGAAGCGCTTCAGGGCCGGGGAGCTTTCTTT,CASSEALQGRGAFF
-,TRBV4-2,-,TRBJ1-4,TGTGCCAGCAGCCGGGTGAGGACAAGAGACGAAAAACTGTTTTTT,CASSRVRTRDEKLFF
-,TRBV7-9,-,TRBJ2-7,TGTGCCAGCAGCTTAGATCTCGGGGGACTGGACTACGAGCAGTACTTC,CASSLDLGGLDYEQYF
-,TRBV5-8,-,TRBJ1-2,TGTGCCAGCAGGTCGATCGAGAGCGATGGCTACACCTTC,CASRSIESDGYTF
-,TRBV4-3,TRBD2,TRBJ2-3,TGCGCCAGCAGCCAACAAGCGGGGGGGCCGACAGATACGCAGTATTTT,CASSQQAGGPTDTQYF
-,TRBV5-1,TRBD2,TRBJ2-1,TGCGCCAGCAGCTTCGATGGACTAGATAGAAATGAGCAGTTCTTC,CASSFDGLDRNEQFF
-,TRBV19,-,TRBJ2-7,TGTGCCAGTAGTATAAGCGACAGCAACTACGAGCAGTACTTC,CASSISDSNYEQYF
-,TRBV27,TRBD1,TRBJ2-1,TGTGCCAGCAGTCCCTTCGGACAGGGGGCCGCCGAGGGTGAGCAGTTCTTC,CASSPFGQGAAEGEQFF
-,TRBV2,-,TRBJ2-3,TGTGCCAGCACGGACGGGGGAAGCGCAGATACGCAGTATTTT,CASTDGGSADTQYF
-,TRBV10-1,TRBD1,TRBJ2-5,TGCGCCAGCAGTGAGTCGACAGGGGGCGGAGAGACCCAGTACTTC,CASSESTGGGETQYF
-,TRBV11-2,-,TRBJ2-7,TGTGCCAGCAGCTTAGCTCCAGGCTACGAGCAGTACTTC,CASSLAPGYEQYF
-,TRBV5-4,-,TRBJ2-2,TGTGCCAGCAGCTTGTCGGCAGGTGACACCGGGGAGCTGTTTTTT,CASSLSAGDTGELFF
-,TRBV6-1,TRBD2,TRBJ2-2,TGTGCCAGCACTGGATCCAGCGGGAGTATCGGGGAGCTGTTTTTT,CASTGSSGSIGELFF
once,TRBV29-1,-,TRBJ1-1,TGCAGCGGAGGATCGACTTTCTTT,CSGGSTFF
-,TRBV7-3,TRBD1,TRBJ1-2,TGTGCCAGCAGCTCCGGACAGGGAAAGAGAACCTTC,CASSSGQGKRTF
-,TRBV7-6,TRBD2,TRBJ2-7,TGTGCCAGCAGCACCTTGGGGCTAGCGGGAGTCCCCTACGAGCAGTACTTC,CASSTLGLAGVPYEQYF
-,TRBV27,-,TRBJ2-7,TGTGCCAGCAGTTTGGCATCGCCGTACGGCGAGCAGTACTTC,CASSLASPYGEQYF